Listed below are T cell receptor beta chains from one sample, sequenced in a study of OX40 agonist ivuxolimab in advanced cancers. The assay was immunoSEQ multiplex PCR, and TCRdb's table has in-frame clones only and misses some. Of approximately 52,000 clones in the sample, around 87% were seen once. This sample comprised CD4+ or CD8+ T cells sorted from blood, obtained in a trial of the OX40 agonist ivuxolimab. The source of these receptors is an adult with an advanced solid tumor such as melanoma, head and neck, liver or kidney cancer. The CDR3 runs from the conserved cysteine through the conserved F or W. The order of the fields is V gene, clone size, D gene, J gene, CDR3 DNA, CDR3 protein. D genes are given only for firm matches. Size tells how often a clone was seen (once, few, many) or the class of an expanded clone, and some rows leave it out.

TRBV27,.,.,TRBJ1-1,TGTGCCAGCAGTTGGACAGACCGAAGGGCTGAAGCTTTCTTT,CASSWTDRRAEAFF
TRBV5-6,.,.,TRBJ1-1,TGTGCCAGCAGCCCGGGGAACACTGAAGCTTTCTTT,CASSPGNTEAFF
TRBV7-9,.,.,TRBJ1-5,TGTGCCAGCAGCTTAGGGCAGAATAGCAATCAGCCCCAGCATTTT,CASSLGQNSNQPQHF
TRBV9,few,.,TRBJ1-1,TGTGCCAGCAGCGAGGGCCGTCGCGCCACTGAAGCTTTCTTT,CASSEGRRATEAFF
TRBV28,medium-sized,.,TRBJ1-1,TGTGCCAGCAGCTCCGTTATGAACACTGAAGCTTTCTTT,CASSSVMNTEAFF
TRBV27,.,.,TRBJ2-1,TGTGCCAGCAGTCCACTAGGGCAGAGACTCTACAATGAGCAGTTCTTC,CASSPLGQRLYNEQFF
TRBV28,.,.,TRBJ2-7,TGTGCCAGCAGTTTAACTATGCGCGTATCCGAGCAGTACTTC,CASSLTMRVSEQYF
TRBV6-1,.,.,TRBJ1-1,TGTGCCAGCAAAGGAGGCGGGAGAGGGGAAGCTTTCTTT,CASKGGGRGEAFF
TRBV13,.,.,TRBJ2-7,TGTGCCAGCACCTCCCAACAAGGGCGGGGTCCCTACGAGCAGTACTTC,CASTSQQGRGPYEQYF
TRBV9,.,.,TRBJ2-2,TGTGCCAGCAGCGTAGAAGGGGGGCCCGGGGAGCTGTTTTTT,CASSVEGGPGELFF
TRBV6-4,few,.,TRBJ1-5,TGTGCCAGCAGCGATACTGGAGGGCAGCCCCAGCATTTT,CASSDTGGQPQHF
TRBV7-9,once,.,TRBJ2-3,TGTGCCAGCAGCTTATGGGAGACAGATACGCAGTATTTT,CASSLWETDTQYF
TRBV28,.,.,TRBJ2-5,TGTGCCAGTTTGGGATTCCGAGAGACCCAGTACTTC,CASLGFRETQYF
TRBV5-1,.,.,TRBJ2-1,TGCGCCAGCAGCTTGGATCGTGGGGGTTACAATGAGCAGTTCTTC,CASSLDRGGYNEQFF
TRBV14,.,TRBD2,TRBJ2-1,TGTGCCAGCGGAACTAGCGGGGGAGACAATGAGCAGTTCTTC,CASGTSGGDNEQFF
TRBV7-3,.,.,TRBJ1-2,TGTGCCAGCAGCTTAGAACCGGCTCCTGGCTATGGCTACACCTTC,CASSLEPAPGYGYTF
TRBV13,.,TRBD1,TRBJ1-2,TGTGCCAGCAGCTCCCTGGGACAGGGGAACTATGGCTACACCTTC,CASSSLGQGNYGYTF
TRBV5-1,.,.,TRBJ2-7,TGCGCCAGCAGCTTCCACAAGGGGGCCTACGAGCAGTACTTC,CASSFHKGAYEQYF
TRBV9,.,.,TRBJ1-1,TGTGCCAGCAGCGGACCCGGGACGAACACTGAAGCTTTCTTT,CASSGPGTNTEAFF
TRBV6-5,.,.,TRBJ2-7,TGTGCCAGCAGGTATCCGGACAGTTGGCCCTACGAGCAGTACTTC,CASRYPDSWPYEQYF
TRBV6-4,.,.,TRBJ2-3,TGTGCCAGCAGTGACTCGGGGGGCGCGGATACGCAGTATTTT,CASSDSGGADTQYF
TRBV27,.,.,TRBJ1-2,TGTGCCAGCAGTTCCGGGACTCTAGTAGGCTACACCTTC,CASSSGTLVGYTF
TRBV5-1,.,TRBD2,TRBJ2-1,TGCGCCAGCACCGTACTAGCGGATGGCTACAATGAGCAGTTCTTC,CASTVLADGYNEQFF
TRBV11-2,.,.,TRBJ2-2,TGTGCCAGCAGCCTACGGAGGGGATCCGGGGAGCTGTTTTTT,CASSLRRGSGELFF
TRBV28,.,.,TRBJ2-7,TGTGCCAGCAGTTTGTGGTCCGGAAGGCAGTACTTC,CASSLWSGRQYF
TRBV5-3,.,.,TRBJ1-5,TGTGCCAGAAGCCAAGACGAGGACTTGCAGCCCCAGCATTTT,CARSQDEDLQPQHF
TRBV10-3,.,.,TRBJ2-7,TGTGCCATCAGCACCGGGCCTGGGTATGACGAGCAGTACTTC,CAISTGPGYDEQYF
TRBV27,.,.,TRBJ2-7,TGTGCCAGCAGTTTAAGTCTGCGAGCCCTTAACGAGCAGTACTTC,CASSLSLRALNEQYF
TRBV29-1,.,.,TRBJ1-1,TGCAGCGGAGGGGGAGGTACTGAAGCTTTCTTT,CSGGGGTEAFF
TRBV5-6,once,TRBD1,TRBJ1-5,TGTGCCAGCAGCTTGAGACAGGGTAATCAGCCCCAGCATTTT,CASSLRQGNQPQHF
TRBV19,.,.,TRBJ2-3,TGTGCCAGTAGCCCAAGGGGGGGCCCTCCCGGAGATACGCAGTATTTT,CASSPRGGPPGDTQYF
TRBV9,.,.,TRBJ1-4,TGTGCCAGCAGGGACAACGACAATGAAAAACTGTTTTTT,CASRDNDNEKLFF
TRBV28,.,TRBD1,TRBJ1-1,TGTGCCAGCTCATGGGAGCGGGACAGGGGAAACACTGAAGCTTTCTTT,CASSWERDRGNTEAFF
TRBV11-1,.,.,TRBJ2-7,TGTGCCAGCAGCTCCGACGTGGTGACCAAACACGAGCAGTACTTC,CASSSDVVTKHEQYF
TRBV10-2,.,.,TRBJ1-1,TGCGCCAGCAGTGAGCCGGGGAACACTGAAGCTTTCTTT,CASSEPGNTEAFF
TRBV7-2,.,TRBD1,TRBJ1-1,TGTGCCAGCAGACCACAGGGACAGACGAACACTGAAGCTTTCTTT,CASRPQGQTNTEAFF
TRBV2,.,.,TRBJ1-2,TGTGCCAGCAGTGCCGGACAGACTAATGGCTACACCTTC,CASSAGQTNGYTF
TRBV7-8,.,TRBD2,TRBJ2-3,TGTGCCAGCAGCTTACCACTAGCGGGGGTCACAGATACGCAGTATTTT,CASSLPLAGVTDTQYF
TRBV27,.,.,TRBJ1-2,TGTGCCACCGTGGGCCCCCTCTATGGCTACACCTTC,CATVGPLYGYTF
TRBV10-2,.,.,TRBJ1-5,TGCGCCAGCAGTGAGTCTGCAGGGGTCTTCCTAAATCAGCCCCAGCATTTT,CASSESAGVFLNQPQHF
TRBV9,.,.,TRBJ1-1,TGTGCCAGCAGCGTGATCGGCATTTCGAACACTGAAGCTTTCTTT,CASSVIGISNTEAFF
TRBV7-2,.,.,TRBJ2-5,TGTGCCAGCAGCTTAGTTGGGGTATTAGAGACCCAGTACTTC,CASSLVGVLETQYF
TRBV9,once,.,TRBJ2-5,TGTGCCAGCAGCGAGGGGACAAAAGGTCAAGAGACCCAGTACTTC,CASSEGTKGQETQYF
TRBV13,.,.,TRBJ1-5,TGTGCCAGCAGCTCAGGGGACCAGCCCCAGCATTTT,CASSSGDQPQHF
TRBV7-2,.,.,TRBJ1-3,TGTGCCAGCAGCTTACCCCTCGGGGCAAACACCATATATTTT,CASSLPLGANTIYF
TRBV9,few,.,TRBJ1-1,TGTGCCAGCAGCGTAGGTTTGGCGACTGAAGCTTTCTTT,CASSVGLATEAFF
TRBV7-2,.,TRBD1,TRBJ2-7,TGTGCCAGCAGCTCACAGGGGACCTCCTACGAGCAGTACTTC,CASSSQGTSYEQYF
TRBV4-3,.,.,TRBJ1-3,TGCGCCAGCAGCTCAGGGAGCTCTGGAAACACCATATATTTT,CASSSGSSGNTIYF
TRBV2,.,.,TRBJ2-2,TGTGCCAGCAGTGTCACCGGGGGCGGTACCGGGGAGCTGTTTTTT,CASSVTGGGTGELFF
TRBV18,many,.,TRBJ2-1,TGTGCCAGCTCACCACCGAAAGGCCACGGGAACAATGAGCAGTTCTTC,CASSPPKGHGNNEQFF
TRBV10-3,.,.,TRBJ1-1,TGTGCCATCAGTGAGTCTCGGGGGCTAGGTAACACTGAAGCTTTCTTT,CAISESRGLGNTEAFF
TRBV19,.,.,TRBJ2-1,TGTGCCAGTACCCGAGGTGTAAGTGAGCAGTTCTTC,CASTRGVSEQFF